Listed below are T cell receptor beta chains from one sample, sequenced in a study of Graves' ophthalmopathy and Graves' hyperthyroidism. TCRdb re-called the multiplex PCR reads with MiXCR, one entry per CDR3 protein. The data hold roughly 400,000 distinct CDR3 sequences, with 15% to 20% observed a single time. Specimen: peripheral blood. The source of these receptors is a woman younger than 30 with Graves' ophthalmopathy. Each CDR3 is given with its conserved first and last residue. D genes are given only for firm matches. Size is stated for part of the rows, as once, few or many counts, or as a class when the clone is expanded.

j_gene	v_gene	d_gene	abundance	CDR3nt	CDR3aa
TRBJ2-4	TRBV7-2	-	many	TGTGCCAGCAGCTTTCAACAGGGAAACCAAAACATTCAGTACTTC	CASSFQQGNQNIQYF
TRBJ1-1	TRBV29-1	-	many	TGCAGCGTGGAAGGAGGACTCACTGAAGCTTTCTTT	CSVEGGLTEAFF
TRBJ2-5	TRBV10-3	TRBD2	many	TGTGCCATCAGTGAGCCTGCAGCGGGACAAGAGACCCAGTACTTC	CAISEPAAGQETQYF
TRBJ1-6	TRBV7-3	-	many	TGTGCCAGCAGCTTAGGCCCAGGCGCAAATTCACCCCTCCACTTT	CASSLGPGANSPLHF
TRBJ1-1	TRBV28	TRBD1	many	TGTGCCAGCAGGGACCGGACAGGGTCATACACTGAAGCTTTCTTT	CASRDRTGSYTEAFF
TRBJ1-3	TRBV6-1	-	many	TGTGCCAGCAGAGCCCTACAGGGATTTGGAAACACCATATATTTT	CASRALQGFGNTIYF
TRBJ2-5	TRBV19	TRBD2	many	TGTGCCAGTAGTATCTACCTAGCGGGTCAAGAGACCCAGTACTTC	CASSIYLAGQETQYF
TRBJ1-3	TRBV12-3/TRBV12-4	-	many	TGTGCCATCCGGGGGGAGAGCTCTGGAAACACCATATATTTT	CAIRGESSGNTIYF
TRBJ2-5	TRBV20-1	TRBD2	-	TGCAGTGCTAGGGTTTTAGCGGGAGGCGAGACCCAGTACTTC	CSARVLAGGETQYF
TRBJ1-2	TRBV25-1	TRBD1	many	TGTGCCAGCAGTGAAGCGAGCGGGACAGAGACCTATGGCTACACCTTC	CASSEASGTETYGYTF
TRBJ2-2	TRBV28	TRBD2	many	TGTGCCAGCAGTCCGGGACTAGGGACCGGGGAGCTGTTTTTT	CASSPGLGTGELFF
TRBJ1-1	TRBV19	-	many	TGTGCCAGTAGTTTTCCCCGAGCAGGGAGGTCGAACACTGAAGCTTTCTTT	CASSFPRAGRSNTEAFF
TRBJ2-5	TRBV12-5	-	many	TGTGCTAGTGGTTTGACTCAAGAGACCCAGTACTTC	CASGLTQETQYF
TRBJ2-6	TRBV7-3	-	many	TGTGCCAGCAGCGAAACAGGGGCCAACGTCCTGACTTTC	CASSETGANVLTF
TRBJ2-5	TRBV10-2	TRBD2	many	TGCGCCAGCAACTCTAGGACTAGCCGAGAGACCCAGTACTTC	CASNSRTSRETQYF
TRBJ1-2	TRBV7-2	-	many	TGTGCCAGCAGTTTACTTGGGACATTGAGTGGCTACACCTTC	CASSLLGTLSGYTF
TRBJ2-7	TRBV4-2	TRBD2	many	TGTGCCAGCAGCCAACCTCCGGGGCTAGCGGTATTCGAGCAGTACTTC	CASSQPPGLAVFEQYF
TRBJ2-2	TRBV12-5	-	many	TGTGCTAGTGGTTTGCAGGGGGGCACCGGGGAGCTGTTTTTT	CASGLQGGTGELFF
TRBJ2-7	TRBV6-5	-	-	TGTGCCAGCAGTCACCACTGGGACGGAAACTACGAGCAGTACTTC	CASSHHWDGNYEQYF
TRBJ2-7	TRBV10-3	TRBD2	many	TGTGCCATCAGTTTCAGGACTAGCGGCCACTACGAGCAGTACTTC	CAISFRTSGHYEQYF
TRBJ2-7	TRBV29-1	TRBD2	once	TGCAGCGTTGGCTTTACTAGCGGGAGTTCCGAGCAGTACTTC	CSVGFTSGSSEQYF
TRBJ2-5	TRBV18	TRBD1	many	TGTGCCAGCTCGACCGGGACAGGGGGCCGGGAGACCCAGTACTTC	CASSTGTGGRETQYF
TRBJ2-5	TRBV9	TRBD2	many	TGTGCCAGCAGCGTAGGGGCTAGCGGGAGGGTGGGCCAAGAGACCCAGTACTTC	CASSVGASGRVGQETQYF
TRBJ1-1	TRBV12-3/TRBV12-4	-	-	TGTGCCAGCGGCAGGGGCGGCACTGAAGCTTTCTTT	CASGRGGTEAFF
TRBJ1-1	TRBV12-3/TRBV12-4	-	many	TGTGCCAGCAGCTACCGGGGGGGGGCAAGGAGCACTGAAGCTTTCTTT	CASSYRGGARSTEAFF
TRBJ2-2	TRBV15	-	many	TGTGCCACCAGCAGTCGGACCGGGGAGCTGTTTTTT	CATSSRTGELFF
TRBJ1-5	TRBV28	-	many	TGTGCCAGCAGATGGGCAGGCCATGCATATCAGCCCCAGCATTTT	CASRWAGHAYQPQHF
TRBJ2-5	TRBV20-1	-	few	TGCAGTGCGATGGGCGGAGAAGAGACCCAGTACTTC	CSAMGGEETQYF
TRBJ1-2	TRBV20-1	-	many	TGCAGTGCTGGGAGATGGGACTATGGCTACACCTTC	CSAGRWDYGYTF
TRBJ2-5	TRBV7-3	TRBD1	few	TGTGCCAGCAGCCCGGGACAGGGAAAAGAAGAGACCCAGTACTTC	CASSPGQGKEETQYF
TRBJ1-2	TRBV4-2	-	few	TGTGCCAGCAGCCAAGACGACACTAATTTCCTCTATGGCTACACCTTC	CASSQDDTNFLYGYTF